What follows is one T cell receptor (beta chain) and its context. These data come from a study of T cell changes during pregnancy in multiple sclerosis. Here immunoSEQ multiplex PCR was the method, and the copy in TCRdb shows in-frame clones only, minus some. The sample holds over 50,000 clones, approximately 86% seen once. CDR1 and CDR2 from the germline V gene are GTSNPN and SVGIG (reference sequence). The CDR3 length is 16 residues. Germline trimming cut 3 bases from V and 2 bases from J; bases unmatched to any gene: 8. Specimen: CD4+ T cells from peripheral blood mononuclear cells, collected in the third trimester of pregnancy. This TCR was recovered from a female donor with multiple sclerosis, enrolled in a pregnancy study. This chain links TRBV30 with TRBJ2-3, with 10 bases matching TRBD1. The CDR3 region has the DNA TGTGCCTGGAGCCTGGGACAGGGGCCTTACACAGATACGCAGTATTTT. It is translated as CAWSLGQGPYTDTQYF.